Presented here are 8 T cell receptor beta chains from one specimen sequenced in a study of cytomegalovirus exposure and HLA in healthy donors. With 60 Vbeta and 13 Jbeta primers, the PCR was carried out. Assay: immunoSEQ multiplex PCR; the TCRdb copy retains only in-frame clones and omits some. The repertoire holds about 150,000 clones, roughly 80% seen once, with about 3.4% in the top ten. The sample consisted of PBMCs. The receptor set was obtained from a middle-aged man in good health and CMV-seronegative.

Only a few counts were recorded for this clone. V and J are TRBV6-5 and TRBJ2-7; maybe TRBD1 (5 bases). V shed 7 bases and J shed 5 bases, with 15 bases lying between them. This CDR3 comprises 13 residues. Germline assignment: CDR1 MNHEY and CDR2 SVGAGI. CDR3 in DNA: TGTGCCAGCAAACCAGGGCTGCCAGACGAGCAGTACTTC. It encodes CASKPGLPDEQYF.

The genes are TRBV20-1 and TRBJ1-3, with 8 bases fitting TRBD1. This CDR3 is built from 11 residues. In germline, CDR1 is DFQATT, CDR2 SNEGSKA (reference sequence). After removal of 6 bases from V and 10 bases from J, the junction contained 5 bases not matched to a gene. The CDR3 nucleotides are TGCAGTGCATCCCGACAGGGGACCATATATTTT. It translates to CSASRQGTIYF.

This clone turned up a few times. This chain uses TRBV12-5 with TRBJ2-2; D uncertain. This CDR3 has 13 residues. Germline V CDR1 and CDR2: LGHNT, FRNRAP. Deletions cut 9 bases from V and 0 bases from J, with 8 bases between. CDR3 coding DNA: TGTGCTAGCTTACAGCCGAACACCGGGGAGCTGTTTTTT. This translates into CASLQPNTGELFF.

The chain is built from TRBV15 and TRBJ1-5; no reliable D call. Trimming removed 0 bases at V and 2 bases at J, with 5 bases between. This CDR3 has 14 residues. The V gene's germline CDR1 is LNHNV and CDR2 YYDKDF (reference sequence). The CDR3 nucleotides read TGTGCCACCAGCAGAGAAAGCGGCAATCAGCCCCAGCATTTT. Translation gives CATSRESGNQPQHF. Drawing the rest from reference TRBV15 and TRBJ1-5, the complete variable domain is DAMVIQNPRYQVTQFGKPVTLSCSQTLNHNVMYWYQQKSSQAPKLLFHYYDKDFNNEADTPDNFQSRRPNTSFCFLDIRSPGLGDTAMYLCATSRESGNQPQHFGDGTRLSIL.

This chain uses TRBV19 with TRBJ2-7, with D uncertain. This CDR3 is 14 amino acids long. V was clipped by 3 bases and J by 0 bases, with 9 bases between them. Germline V lookup: CDR1 LNHDA, CDR2 SQIVND (reference sequence). CDR3 amino acids: CASSILVNSYEQYF. The CDR3 region has the DNA TGTGCCAGTAGTATTTTAGTAAACTCCTACGAGCAGTACTTC.

This chain connects TRBV7-6 to TRBJ2-7; D perhaps matches TRBD2 (6 bases). The germline V and J ends were trimmed by 0 bases and 5 bases, with 20 bases remaining between them. The CDR3 covers 17 residues. Germline V gene sequence: CDR1 SGHVS, CDR2 FNYEAQ. The CDR3 region is CASSLAAGFIEPNEQYF. The CDR3 nucleotides read TGTGCCAGCAGCTTAGCGGCGGGGTTCATCGAGCCGAACGAGCAGTACTTC.

The chain combines TRBV7-2 with TRBJ2-1; 10 bases fit TRBD2. CDR1 and CDR2 (germline): SGHTA, FQGNSA. V gave up 5 bases and J gave up 5 bases; unmatched junction bases: 6. This CDR3 is built from 15 residues. CDR3 in DNA: TGTGCCAGCAGCGCGGGACTAGCGTCAAACAATGAGCAGTTCTTC. It specifies CASSAGLASNNEQFF. The whole variable domain, filled in from reference TRBV7-2 and TRBJ2-1, reads GAGVSQSPSNKVTEKGKDVELRCDPISGHTALYWYRQSLGQGLEFLIYFQGNSAPDKSGLPSDRFSAERTGGSVSTLTIQRTQQEDSAVYLCASSAGLASNNEQFFGPGTRLTVL.

The rearrangement uses TRBV30 and TRBJ2-5, with 14 bases aligning to TRBD2. The CDR3 extends over 15 amino acids. Germline trimming cut 3 bases from V and 3 bases from J; bases unmatched to any gene: 3. The germline CDR1 and CDR2 sequences are GTSNPN and SVGIG (reference sequence). CDR3 DNA sequence: TGTGCCTGGAGCAGGGGACTAGCGGGAGAAGAGACCCAGTACTTC. Protein sequence: CAWSRGLAGEETQYF.